Each of the 10 T cell receptor beta chains below was sequenced from the same sample in a study of blood T cells in healthy people across ages. Then a second PCR, running about 7 to 11 cycles, was carried out with a sample-barcoded 5' primer and a J-beta primer mix. Using its own MiXCR run on the 5' RACE reads, TCRdb lists one record per CDR3 protein. The sample holds about 780,000 distinct CDR3 sequences, around 25% seen once. These data also formed part of another study, on T cells of mothers and their children.

The sample was blood. The receptor set was obtained from a boy between 10 and 17 years old in good health.

The chain is built from TRBV13 and TRBJ2-7; no clear D. CDR3 length: 15 amino acids. Germline values: CDR1 PRHDT, CDR2 FYEKMQ (reference sequence). V was trimmed by 5 bases and J by 0 bases, leaving 14 bases between them. CDR3 DNA: TGTGCCAGCAGCCGTACTTCTGACATCTCCTACGAGCAGTACTTC. Its translation: CASSRTSDISYEQYF.

The rearrangement uses TRBV4-1 and TRBJ2-7, with D possibly matching TRBD2 (5 bases). The CDR3 contains 16 residues. The V and J ends lost 1 base and 0 bases respectively, with 13 bases between them. The germline gives CDR1 MGHRA, CDR2 YSYEKL. The CDR3 loop is CASSQVRTSGSYEQYF. The CDR3 bases are TGCGCCAGCAGCCAAGTGCGGACCAGCGGCTCCTACGAGCAGTACTTC.

The table lists this clonotype with a few counts. The rearrangement links TRBV21-1 to TRBJ2-5; the table's D call, TRBD1, has no DNA check behind it. TRBV21-1 is classified as a pseudogene. The CDR3 loop spans 16 amino acids. CDR3 region: CASSKGQGTSGETQYF. CDR3 coding DNA: TGTGCCAGCAGCAAAGGCCAAGGGACATCGGGGGAGACCCAGTACTTC.

This clonotype showed up just a few times. This chain joins TRBV14 and TRBJ1-2; D remains unclear. The germline V gene has CDR1 SGHDN and CDR2 FVKESK. V lost 1 base, J lost 7 bases, and 7 bases lay in between. This CDR3 is 12 amino acids long. The CDR3 nucleotides read TGTGCCAGCAGCCAAGCCCGGGGTGGCTACACCTTC. Amino acids: CASSQARGGYTF.

This clonotype has only a few counts. V and J are TRBV20-1 and TRBJ2-5, with a weak D call TRBD2 (5 bases). The germline V and J ends were trimmed by 5 bases and 5 bases, with 15 bases remaining between them. The germline V gene encodes CDR1 DFQATT and CDR2 SNEGSKA (reference sequence). CDR3 length: 13 amino acids. The CDR3 DNA reads as TGCAGTGCTCGGCGGGCACCAAGGGAGACCCAGTACTTC. Protein sequence: CSARRAPRETQYF.

V and J are TRBV10-3 and TRBJ2-5, with D possibly being TRBD2 (7 bases). CDR3 size: 16 residues. V lost 3 bases to trimming and J lost 5 bases, with 19 bases between them. Germline-derived CDR1 and CDR2 are ENHRY and SYGVKD. This CDR3 is CAISDSSGGRGETQYF. CDR3 nucleotides: TGTGCCATCAGTGACTCGTCGGGGGGCCGAGGTGAGACCCAGTACTTC.

V gene TRBV28 combines with J gene TRBJ2-2; D possibly corresponds to TRBD2 (5 bases). Per the germline V gene, CDR1 is MDHEN and CDR2 is SYDVKM. Trimming pared 6 bases from V and 2 bases from J, leaving 7 bases between. CDR3 size: 13 residues. In nucleotides, the CDR3 is TGTGCCAGCAGGGACTTCAACACCGGGGAGCTGTTTTTT. Translating it yields CASRDFNTGELFF.

This clonotype was found many times. The J gene is TRBJ1-3, the V gene TRBV29-1; a weak D match, TRBD1 (5 bases). There are 14 residues in the CDR3. V was shortened by 5 bases and J by 0 bases, with 11 bases between the two germline ends. Germline lookup yields CDR1 SQVTM and CDR2 ANQGSEA. This CDR3 reads CSVFSGSSGNTIYF. CDR3 in DNA: TGCAGCGTTTTCTCAGGGAGCTCTGGAAACACCATATATTTT.

V is TRBV5-1 and J is TRBJ2-5; 16 bases align to TRBD2. TRBJ2-1 explains the end of the DNA better; the J call may be wrong. Germline lookup yields CDR1 SGHRS and CDR2 YFSETQ. CDR3 length equals 16 residues. CDR3 amino acids: CASSFGTSGGANEQFF. The CDR3 DNA sequence: TGCGCCAGCAGCTTCGGGACTAGCGGGGGGGCAAATGAGCAGTTCTTC.

The chain recombines TRBV27 with TRBJ2-1, with D tentatively TRBD1 or TRBD2 (5 bases each). Trimming took 2 bases from V and 6 from J, leaving 14 bases between them. The CDR3 runs to 15 residues. Germline-derived CDR1 and CDR2 are MNHEY and SMNVEV (reference sequence). The CDR3 region is CASSLGTRALNEQFF. The DNA of the CDR3 is TGTGCCAGCAGTTTAGGGACGAGGGCCCTCAATGAGCAGTTCTTC.